This is a list of T cell receptor beta chains from one sample in a study of identical twins. In TCRdb, the 5' RACE reads were re-called with MiXCR into one record per CDR3 protein. The data show approximately 700,000 distinct CDR3 sequences, with roughly 6% seen just once and roughly 1.8% held by the top ten. Sequencing input: naive T cells sorted from blood. The receptors stem from a man between 18 and 35 years old in good health. The CDR3 runs from the conserved cysteine through the conserved F or W. The D gene is left open where the match is weak. The size field is filled for only some rows; it gives once, few, many or a size class.

d_gene,v_gene,abundance,j_gene,CDR3aa,CDR3nt
NA,TRBV5-1,many,TRBJ1-1,CASSSPGRRGTEAFF,TGCGCCAGCAGCTCACCGGGACGGCGGGGCACTGAAGCTTTCTTT
NA,TRBV11-3,few,TRBJ2-6,CASSPPLTGANVLTF,TGTGCCAGCAGCCCCCCACTCACTGGGGCCAACGTCCTGACTTTC
NA,TRBV20-1,many,TRBJ2-7,CSAPIAHEQYF,TGCAGTGCTCCTATTGCCCACGAGCAGTACTTC
NA,TRBV29-1,many,TRBJ2-3,CSGSAGHTDTQYF,TGCAGCGGATCGGCGGGACACACAGATACGCAGTATTTT
NA,TRBV3-1,NA,TRBJ2-1,CASRYRAGYNNEQFF,TGTGCCAGCAGATACAGGGCTGGGTACAACAATGAGCAGTTCTTC
NA,TRBV6-1,NA,TRBJ2-2,CASILGDNRGNTGELFF,TGTGCCAGCATCTTGGGCGATAATCGCGGGAACACCGGGGAGCTGTTTTTT
TRBD2,TRBV29-1,many,TRBJ2-1,CSVKVSGAGRIRDNEQFF,TGCAGCGTTAAGGTCAGCGGGGCCGGGCGGATTAGGGACAATGAGCAGTTCTTC
NA,TRBV24-1,many,TRBJ2-2,CATSGASGELFF,TGTGCCACCAGTGGGGCTAGCGGGGAGCTGTTTTTT
TRBD2,TRBV7-8,few,TRBJ2-1,CASSSRTSGRYKDEQFF,TGTGCCAGCAGCTCCAGGACTAGCGGGAGGTATAAAGATGAGCAGTTCTTC
TRBD1,TRBV14,few,TRBJ2-6,CASSRDRNSGANVLTF,TGTGCCAGCAGCCGGGACAGGAACTCTGGGGCCAACGTCCTGACTTTC
NA,TRBV2,many,TRBJ2-2,CASSSGLYTGELFF,TGTGCCAGCAGTTCGGGACTGTACACCGGGGAGCTGTTTTTT
NA,TRBV3-1,once,TRBJ1-5,CASSQAGTYSNQPQHF,TGTGCCAGCAGCCAAGCCGGGACTTATAGCAATCAGCCCCAGCATTTT
TRBD2,TRBV7-2,few,TRBJ2-3,CASSPARLAGSTDTQYF,TGTGCCAGCAGCCCCGCCCGACTAGCGGGGAGCACAGATACGCAGTATTTT
NA,TRBV10-3,many,TRBJ2-2,CAMGNTGELFF,TGTGCCATGGGGAACACCGGGGAGCTGTTTTTT
NA,TRBV6-2/TRBV6-3,NA,TRBJ2-7,CASSYAAERYF,TGTGCCAGCAGTTATGCCGCGGAGCGATACTTC